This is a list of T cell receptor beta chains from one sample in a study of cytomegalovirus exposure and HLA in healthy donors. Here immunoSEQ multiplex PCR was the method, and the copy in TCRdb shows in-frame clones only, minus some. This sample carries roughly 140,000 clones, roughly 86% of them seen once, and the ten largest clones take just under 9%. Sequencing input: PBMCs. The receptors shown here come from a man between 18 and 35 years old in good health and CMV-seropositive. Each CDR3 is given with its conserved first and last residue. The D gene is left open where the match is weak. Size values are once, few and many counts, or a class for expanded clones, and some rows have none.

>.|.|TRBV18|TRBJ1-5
CASSPGLEGNQPQHF
TGTGCCAGCTCACCCGGACTCGAGGGCAATCAGCCCCAGCATTTT
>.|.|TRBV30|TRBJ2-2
CAWTPGPTGELFF
TGTGCCTGGACCCCAGGGCCCACCGGGGAGCTGTTTTTT
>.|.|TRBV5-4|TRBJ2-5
CASSLGAEKTQYF
TGTGCCAGCAGCTTGGGGGCTGAAAAGACCCAGTACTTC
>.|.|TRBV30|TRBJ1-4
CAWSGDPHGEEKLFF
TGTGCCTGGAGTGGAGATCCTCACGGGGAAGAAAAACTGTTTTTT
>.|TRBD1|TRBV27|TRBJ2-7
CASSSPSTGAIYEQYF
TGTGCCAGCAGTTCCCCTTCGACAGGGGCTATCTACGAGCAGTACTTC
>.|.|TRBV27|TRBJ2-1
CASSSPLRENEQFF
TGTGCCAGCAGTTCTCCCCTTCGGGAGAATGAGCAGTTCTTC
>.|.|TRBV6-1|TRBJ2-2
CASSVTLNTGELFF
TGTGCCAGCAGTGTAACATTAAACACCGGGGAGCTGTTTTTT
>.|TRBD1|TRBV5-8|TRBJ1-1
CASSFTGGIMNTEAFF
TGTGCCAGCAGCTTTACAGGGGGCATCATGAACACTGAAGCTTTCTTT
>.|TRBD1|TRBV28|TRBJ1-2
CASSLFPSTGYYGYTF
TGTGCCAGCAGTTTGTTCCCCTCGACAGGGTATTATGGCTACACCTTC
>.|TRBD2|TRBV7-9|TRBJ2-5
CASSPGTSGSWETQYF
TGTGCCAGCAGCCCGGGGACTAGCGGCTCGTGGGAGACCCAGTACTTC
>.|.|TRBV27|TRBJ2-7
CASSFSSGTRSYEQYF
TGTGCCAGCAGTTTTTCCTCCGGGACTCGTTCCTACGAGCAGTACTTC
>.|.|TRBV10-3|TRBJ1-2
CAIRDTVNHGYTF
TGTGCCATCAGGGACACCGTAAACCATGGCTACACCTTC
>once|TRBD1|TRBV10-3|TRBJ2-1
CAISGDRGRGEQFF
TGTGCCATCAGTGGGGACAGGGGGCGCGGTGAGCAGTTCTTC
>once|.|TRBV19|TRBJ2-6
CASTPTGTGANVLTF
TGTGCCAGTACCCCAACAGGTACTGGGGCCAACGTCCTGACTTTC
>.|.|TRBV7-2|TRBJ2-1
CASTPTITTFNEQFF
TGTGCCAGCACACCGACTATCACTACTTTCAATGAGCAGTTCTTC
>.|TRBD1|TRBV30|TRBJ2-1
CAWRLRDRGSEQFF
TGTGCCTGGAGACTCCGGGACAGGGGCAGTGAGCAGTTCTTC
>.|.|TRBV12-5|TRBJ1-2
CASGLGAGYYGYTF
TGTGCTAGTGGTTTGGGTGCAGGCTACTATGGCTACACCTTC
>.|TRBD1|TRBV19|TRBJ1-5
CATGRVPTGLSNQPQHF
TGTGCCACCGGCCGGGTCCCGACAGGGCTAAGCAATCAGCCCCAGCATTTT
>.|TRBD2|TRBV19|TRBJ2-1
CASSLTGTSSLEQFF
TGTGCCAGTAGTTTAACCGGGACTAGTAGCCTTGAGCAGTTCTTC
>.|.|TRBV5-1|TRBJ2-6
CASSAGNSGANVLTF
TGCGCCAGCAGCGCAGGGAACTCTGGGGCCAACGTCCTGACTTTC
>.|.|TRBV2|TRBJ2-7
CASKEVLPTYEQYF
TGTGCCAGCAAGGAGGTTCTACCTACCTACGAGCAGTACTTC
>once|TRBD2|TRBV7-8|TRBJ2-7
CASSPGTSLGHEQYF
TGTGCCAGCAGCCCAGGGACTAGCCTCGGGCACGAGCAGTACTTC
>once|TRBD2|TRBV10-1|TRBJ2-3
CASSESASGGGADTQYF
TGCGCCAGCAGTGAGTCGGCTAGCGGGGGTGGAGCAGATACGCAGTATTTT
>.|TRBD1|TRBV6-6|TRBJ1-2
CASSNRTGGYGYTF
TGTGCCAGCAGTAACCGGACAGGGGGCTATGGCTACACCTTC
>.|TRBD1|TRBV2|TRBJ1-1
CASQQGARSEAFF
TGTGCCAGCCAACAGGGGGCCCGATCTGAAGCTTTCTTT
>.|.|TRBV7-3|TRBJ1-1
CASGEQANTEAFF
TGTGCCAGCGGTGAACAGGCGAACACTGAAGCTTTCTTT
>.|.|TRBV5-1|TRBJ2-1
CASSQDSSYNEQFF
TGCGCCAGCAGCCAAGACAGTTCCTACAATGAGCAGTTCTTC
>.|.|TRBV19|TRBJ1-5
CASRPTGSGPQHF
TGTGCCAGTAGACCGACAGGTTCTGGACCCCAGCATTTT
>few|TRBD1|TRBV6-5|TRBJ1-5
CASSHQGEPQHF
TGTGCCAGCAGTCACCAGGGGGAGCCCCAGCATTTT
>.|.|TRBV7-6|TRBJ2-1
CASSLEISNNEQFF
TGTGCCAGCAGCTTAGAGATTAGCAACAATGAGCAGTTCTTC
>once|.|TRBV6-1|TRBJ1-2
CASSEGGGYGYTF
TGTGCCAGCAGTGAAGGGGGAGGCTATGGCTACACCTTC
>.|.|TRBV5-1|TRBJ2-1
CASSLGVNEQFF
TGCGCCAGCAGCTTGGGAGTTAATGAGCAGTTCTTC
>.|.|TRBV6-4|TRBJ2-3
CASTSAGERYTDTQYF
TGTGCCAGCACCTCGGCCGGGGAGCGGTACACAGATACGCAGTATTTT
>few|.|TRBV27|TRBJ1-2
CASSLSAGEGYGYTF
TGTGCCAGCAGTTTATCTGCAGGGGAAGGGTACGGCTACACCTTC
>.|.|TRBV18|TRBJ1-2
CASSPSGFGYTF
TGTGCCAGCTCACCCTCGGGATTTGGCTACACCTTC
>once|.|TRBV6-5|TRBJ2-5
CASSYSHYETQYF
TGTGCCAGCAGTTACTCGCACTACGAGACCCAGTACTTC
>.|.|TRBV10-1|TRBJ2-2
CASSETRFTGELFF
TGCGCCAGCAGTGAGACACGCTTCACCGGGGAGCTGTTTTTT
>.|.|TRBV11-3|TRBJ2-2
CASSPSGTLATGELFF
TGTGCCAGCAGCCCGAGCGGGACATTAGCCACCGGGGAGCTGTTTTTT
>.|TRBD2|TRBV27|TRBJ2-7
CASSLGPRAGRSYEQYF
TGTGCCAGCAGTTTAGGCCCTCGTGCCGGGAGGTCCTACGAGCAGTACTTC
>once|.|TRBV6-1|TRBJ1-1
CASSSQRNNKGVAFF
TGTGCCAGCAGTTCACAAAGAAATAATAAGGGAGTGGCTTTCTTT
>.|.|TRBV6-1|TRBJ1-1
CASSGTGSITEAFF
TGTGCCAGCAGTGGTACAGGGAGTATAACTGAAGCTTTCTTT
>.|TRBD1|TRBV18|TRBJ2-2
CASSPRGTGNTGELFF
TGTGCCAGCTCACCCCGTGGGACAGGGAACACCGGGGAGCTGTTTTTT
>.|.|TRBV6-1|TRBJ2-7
CASSVRGAGVDGQYF
TGTGCCAGCAGTGTCCGAGGGGCAGGGGTTGACGGGCAGTACTTC
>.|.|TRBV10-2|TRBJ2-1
CASRSTSMGEQFF
TGCGCCAGCAGATCGACTAGTATGGGTGAGCAGTTCTTC
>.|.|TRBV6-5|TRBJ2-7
CASRTPYEQYF
TGTGCCAGCAGAACACCCTACGAGCAGTACTTC
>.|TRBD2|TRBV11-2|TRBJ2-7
CASSLALAGSSYEQYF
TGTGCCAGCAGCTTAGCACTAGCGGGAAGCTCCTACGAGCAGTACTTC
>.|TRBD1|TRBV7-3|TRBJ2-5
CASSPSTGMQTQYF
TGTGCCAGCAGCCCCTCGACAGGGATGCAGACCCAGTACTTC
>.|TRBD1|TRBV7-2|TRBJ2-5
CASSSGQQETQYF
TGTGCCAGCAGCTCGGGACAGCAAGAGACCCAGTACTTC
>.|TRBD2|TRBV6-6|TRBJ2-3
CASRAGLAGTDTQYF
TGTGCCAGCAGGGCGGGACTAGCGGGGACAGATACGCAGTATTTT
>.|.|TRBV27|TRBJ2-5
CASSSKGGTYEETQYF
TGTGCCAGCAGTTCCAAGGGGGGGACGTATGAAGAGACCCAGTACTTC
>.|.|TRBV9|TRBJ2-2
CASSAESTVNTGELFF
TGTGCCAGCAGCGCAGAATCGACAGTGAACACCGGGGAGCTGTTTTTT
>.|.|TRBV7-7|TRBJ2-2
CASSPTITGELFF
TGTGCTAGCAGCCCGACTATCACCGGGGAGCTGTTTTTT
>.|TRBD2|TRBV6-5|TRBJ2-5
CASKGPAGVETQYF
TGTGCCAGCAAAGGCCCGGCGGGGGTAGAGACCCAGTACTTC
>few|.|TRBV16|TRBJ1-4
CASSFAATNEKLFF
TGTGCCAGCAGCTTTGCGGCAACTAATGAAAAACTGTTTTTT
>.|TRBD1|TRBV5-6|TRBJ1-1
CASSLGRTGGYMNTEAFF
TGTGCCAGCAGCTTGGGGAGGACAGGGGGCTACATGAACACTGAAGCTTTCTTT